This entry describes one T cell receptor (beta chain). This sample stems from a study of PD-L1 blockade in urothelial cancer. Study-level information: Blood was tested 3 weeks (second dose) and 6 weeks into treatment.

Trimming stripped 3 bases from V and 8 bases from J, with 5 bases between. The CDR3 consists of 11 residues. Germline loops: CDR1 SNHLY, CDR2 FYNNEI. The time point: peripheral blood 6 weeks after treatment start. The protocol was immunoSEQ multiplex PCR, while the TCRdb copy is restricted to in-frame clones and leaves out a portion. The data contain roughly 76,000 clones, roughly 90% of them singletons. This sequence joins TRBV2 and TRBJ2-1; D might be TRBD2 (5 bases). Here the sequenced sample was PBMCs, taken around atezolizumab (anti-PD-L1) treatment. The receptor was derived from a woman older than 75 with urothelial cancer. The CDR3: CASSERDEQFF. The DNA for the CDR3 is TGTGCCAGCAGTGAGAGGGATGAGCAGTTCTTC.